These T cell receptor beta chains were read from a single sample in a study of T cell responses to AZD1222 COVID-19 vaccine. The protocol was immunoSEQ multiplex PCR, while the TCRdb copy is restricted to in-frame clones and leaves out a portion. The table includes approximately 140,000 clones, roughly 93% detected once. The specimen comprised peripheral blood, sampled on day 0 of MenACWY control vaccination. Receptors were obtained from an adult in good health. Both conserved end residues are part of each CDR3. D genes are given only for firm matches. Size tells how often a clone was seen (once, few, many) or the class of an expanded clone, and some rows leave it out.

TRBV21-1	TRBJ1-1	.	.	TGTGCCAGCAGCAAAGCGCGCAGGAACACTGAAGCTTTCTTT	CASSKARRNTEAFF
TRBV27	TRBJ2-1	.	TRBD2	TGTGCCAGCAGTTCACTACCCCTCCGGCGGGAGGGCGGTGAGCAGTTCTTC	CASSSLPLRREGGEQFF
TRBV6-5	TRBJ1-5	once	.	TGTGCCAGCAGTTACGAGGGTCAGCCCCAGCATTTT	CASSYEGQPQHF
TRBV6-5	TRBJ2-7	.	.	TGTGCCAGCAGTTACTCTCAGGCCTACCCATACGAGCAGTACTTC	CASSYSQAYPYEQYF
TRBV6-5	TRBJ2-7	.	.	TGTGCCAGCAGACTGGGTCTCCACTACGAGCAGTACTTC	CASRLGLHYEQYF
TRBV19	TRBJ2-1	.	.	TGTGCCAGTAGCCCGTGGGCCCCCTACAATGAGCAGTTCTTC	CASSPWAPYNEQFF
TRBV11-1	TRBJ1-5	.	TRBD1	TGTGCCAGCAGCTTATCGGGGACAGCCAATCAGCCCCAGCATTTT	CASSLSGTANQPQHF
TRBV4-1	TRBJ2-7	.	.	TGCGCCAGCGGCGCCGGGGGCGAGCAGTACTTC	CASGAGGEQYF
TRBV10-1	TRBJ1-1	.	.	TGCGCCAGCAGTGAGTTTCGGGAAGGCACTGAAGCTTTCTTT	CASSEFREGTEAFF
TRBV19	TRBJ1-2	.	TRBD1	TGTGCCAGTAGTACGAATACGGGACAGCACTATGGCTACACCTTC	CASSTNTGQHYGYTF
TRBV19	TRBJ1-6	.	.	TGTGCCAGCACCGGTAGCCCCGGCCATTCACCCCTCCACTTT	CASTGSPGHSPLHF
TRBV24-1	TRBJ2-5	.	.	TGTGCCACCAGCCAGACAGGTAACCAAGAGACCCAGTACTTC	CATSQTGNQETQYF
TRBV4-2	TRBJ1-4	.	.	TGTGCCAGCAGCCAAGAACCAGATATTAGAAAACTGTTTTTT	CASSQEPDIRKLFF
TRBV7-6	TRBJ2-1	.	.	TGTGCCAGCAGGCGAGAGCCAGGGAACCCTTCCTACAATGAGCAGTTCTTC	CASRREPGNPSYNEQFF
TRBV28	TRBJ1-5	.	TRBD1	TGTGCCAGCAGTTCAACCCTGGACAGGGGAGGTCAGCCCCAGCATTTT	CASSSTLDRGGQPQHF
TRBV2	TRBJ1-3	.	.	TGTGCCAGCAGGGACTTAATCTCTGGAAACACCATATATTTT	CASRDLISGNTIYF
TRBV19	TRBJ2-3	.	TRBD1	TGTGCCAGTAGTATGGGACAGGGGATGTTGGCAGATACGCAGTATTTT	CASSMGQGMLADTQYF
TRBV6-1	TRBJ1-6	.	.	TGTGCCAGCAGTGAAGGTCCTAATTCACCCCTCCACTTT	CASSEGPNSPLHF
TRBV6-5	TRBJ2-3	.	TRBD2	TGTGCCAGCAGCCTGGGACTAGCGCACACAGATACGCAGTATTTT	CASSLGLAHTDTQYF
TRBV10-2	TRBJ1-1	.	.	TGCGCCAGCAGTGAATGTCCTAGGTGCGGAATCAATATGAACACTGAAGCTTTCTTT	CASSECPRCGINMNTEAFF
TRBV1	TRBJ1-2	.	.	TGCACCAGCAGCCAAGATCGGAGGCCCCATGGCTACACCTTC	CTSSQDRRPHGYTF
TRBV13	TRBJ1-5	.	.	TGTGCCAGCAGCTTAGGAAGAAGCAATCAGCCCCAGCATTTT	CASSLGRSNQPQHF
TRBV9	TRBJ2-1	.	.	TGTGCCAGCAGCGTGGAGGTAGCTTCTTATGAGCAGTTCTTC	CASSVEVASYEQFF
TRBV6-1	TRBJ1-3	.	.	TGTGCCAGCAGTGAAGGGTGGATTGGAAACACCATATATTTT	CASSEGWIGNTIYF
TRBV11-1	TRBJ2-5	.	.	TGTGCCAGCAGCTTCCGGGACATAGGGGCAGAGACCCAGTACTTC	CASSFRDIGAETQYF
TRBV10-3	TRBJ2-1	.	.	TGTGCCATCAGTAAGACTCGGAGCTCCTACAATGAGCAGTTCTTC	CAISKTRSSYNEQFF
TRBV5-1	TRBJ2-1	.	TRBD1	TGCGCCAGCAGCCCGGGGGACAGGAGAGACAATGAGCAGTTCTTC	CASSPGDRRDNEQFF
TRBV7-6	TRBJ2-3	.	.	TGTGCCAGCAGCTTCCGGGAGCGGCCAGATACGCAGTATTTT	CASSFRERPDTQYF
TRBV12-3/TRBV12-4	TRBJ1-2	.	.	TGTGCCAGCATTGAGGGTTCCGTGGGCGGCTACACCTTC	CASIEGSVGGYTF
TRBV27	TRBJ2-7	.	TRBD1	TGTGCCAGCGGGAGAATGACAGGGTCCTACGAGCAGTACTTC	CASGRMTGSYEQYF
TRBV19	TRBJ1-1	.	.	TGTGCCAGTACCTCCGGCGGGGGGCGACGATACACTGAAGCTTTCTTT	CASTSGGGRRYTEAFF
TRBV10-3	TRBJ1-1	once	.	TGTGCCATCAGTGGGGGGCAGAACACTGAAGCTTTCTTT	CAISGGQNTEAFF
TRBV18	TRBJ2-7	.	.	TGTGCCAGCTCACCACTGGACACCACCTTAGAGCAGTACTTC	CASSPLDTTLEQYF
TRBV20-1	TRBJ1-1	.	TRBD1	TGCAGTGCTAGTCCCGGGACAGCGAACACTGAAGCTTTCTTT	CSASPGTANTEAFF